This TCR beta chain was captured by sequencing in a study of cytomegalovirus exposure and HLA in healthy donors. Study-level information: The 95 to 150 validation repertoires used the same platform as the 650 to 750 first-cohort repertoires, a later analysis reported. Study-level points and caveats: The study labeled fewer than 200 TCR beta chains cytomegalovirus-associated. Among the CMV-associated chains, three were confirmed in vitro as specific for CMV antigens. Most TCR sequences were rare, but some public TCRs occurred in many donors.

The table came from immunoSEQ multiplex PCR; TCRdb's copy has only in-frame clones and leaves some out. This sample has 250,000 to 400,000 clones; about 85% occur once, and the top ten carry roughly 1.1%. Between the trimmed V and J ends, which lost 8 bases and 6 bases, there was a span of 17 bases. The CDR3 has 15 residues. Per germline, CDR1 MDHEN and CDR2 SYDVKM. Remarks on this clone: Its matching antigen is unknown.

The chain recombines TRBV28 with TRBJ1-6, with a tentative D call TRBD1 (6 bases). The sequence derives from a woman aged 30 to 39 in good health and CMV-seropositive. The source material was PBMCs. The CDR3: CASRKGGARNSPLHF. The CDR3 DNA follows: TGTGCCAGCCGAAAAGGGGGGGCGCGTAATTCACCCCTCCACTTT.